This paragraph reports one TCR beta chain. The antigen is undetermined. Compared with germline, one end of the junction differs, possibly owing to a read error. Germline V gene sequence: CDR1 LNHNV, CDR2 YYDKDF (reference sequence). The CDR3 has 13 residues. The entry originates in a study of post-analysis software for immune sequencing data. General study findings and limits: In patients, five or six TRBV segments were more frequent than in controls, with TRBV5-6, TRBV5-1 and TRBV20-1 among them. Diversity measured as normalized Chao1 was significantly lower in multiple sclerosis patients than in controls.

Unique-molecular-identifier-tagged TCR beta cDNA libraries were used. TCRdb re-called the PCR reads with MiXCR, one entry per CDR3 protein. In the table there are 250,000 to 300,000 distinct CDR3 sequences, approximately 34% of which are singletons. The specimen sequenced was blood. The receptor was derived from a girl aged 5 to 17 with multiple sclerosis. The chain recombines TRBV15 with TRBJ1-1; D ambiguous. In DNA, the CDR3 is TGTGCCACAAACCCGCCGGGGAACACTGAAGCTTTGTTT. Residues: CATNPPGNTEALF.